This T cell receptor beta chain was sequenced during a study of blood T cells in healthy people across ages. Peripheral blood from each donor was collected in a volume of 8.5 to 10 milliliters. Isolation of PBMCs gave at least 7 million cells per sample. Study results and caveats: Strong correlation existed between TCR beta diversity and naive T cell percentage.

Germline assignment: CDR1 LGHNA and CDR2 YSLEER. This CDR3 has 16 amino acids. J gave up 5 bases and V 4 bases, and 8 bases lay outside the gene matches. As concerns this clonotype: Antigen specificity is unknown.

It was with a sample-barcoded 5' primer and a J-beta primer mix that a second PCR of roughly 7 to 12 cycles was run. Carrying 12 random nucleotides, a template-switch adaptor labeled each individual cDNA molecule. TCRdb fed the 5' RACE reads into MiXCR, producing one record per CDR3 protein. The table shows about 830,000 distinct CDR3 sequences, with 60% to 80% occurring only once. The clonotype originates from a man aged 25 to 40 in good health. Sequences were obtained from blood. The chain combines TRBV4-3 with TRBJ2-1; 10 bases align to TRBD2. This chain's CDR3 is CASSPHFLAGDNEQFF. CDR3 coding DNA: TGCGCCAGCAGCCCACATTTCCTAGCGGGGGACAATGAGCAGTTCTTC.